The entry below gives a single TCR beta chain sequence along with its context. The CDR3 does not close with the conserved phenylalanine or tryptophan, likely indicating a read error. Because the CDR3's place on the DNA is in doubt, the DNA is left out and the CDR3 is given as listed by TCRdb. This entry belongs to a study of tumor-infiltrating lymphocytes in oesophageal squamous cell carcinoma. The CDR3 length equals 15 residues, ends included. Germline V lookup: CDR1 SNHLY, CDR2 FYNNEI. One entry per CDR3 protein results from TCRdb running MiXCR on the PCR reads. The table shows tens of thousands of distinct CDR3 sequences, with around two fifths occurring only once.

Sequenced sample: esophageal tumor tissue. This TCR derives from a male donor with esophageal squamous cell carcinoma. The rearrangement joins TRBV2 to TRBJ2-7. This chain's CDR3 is CASSETHSGGYTFGS.